This T cell receptor beta chain was sequenced for a study of blood T cell repertoires in COVID-19. Study summary: From the United States, Italy and Spain came samples of acute and convalescent COVID-19. Sources were T cells, B-cell-depleted T cells, or PBMCs; the material itself was cDNA or gDNA.

This clone has more than one count but fewer than ten. Source study methods: Amplification of reference gene primers provided the estimated nucleated cell counts. TCRdb's table, derived via immunoSEQ multiplex PCR, lists solely in-frame clones and lacks some. That table is the source of V, J and clone size, and D and trimming were worked out from the DNA. The repertoire holds around 70,000 clones, with roughly nine tenths as singletons. V was pared by 2 bases and J by 7 bases, with 12 bases between. The CDR3 sequence is 14 residues long. CDR1 and CDR2 (germline): SGDLS, YYNGEE. Material: peripheral blood. This receptor was identified in a man aged 45-65 years with acute or convalescent COVID-19. The chain combines TRBV9 with TRBJ2-2; the D gene is possibly TRBD1 (5 bases). In nucleotides, the CDR3 is TGTGCCAGCAGCGTTAGCAGGGAAAACGGGGAGCTGTTTTTT. This gives the protein CASSVSRENGELFF.